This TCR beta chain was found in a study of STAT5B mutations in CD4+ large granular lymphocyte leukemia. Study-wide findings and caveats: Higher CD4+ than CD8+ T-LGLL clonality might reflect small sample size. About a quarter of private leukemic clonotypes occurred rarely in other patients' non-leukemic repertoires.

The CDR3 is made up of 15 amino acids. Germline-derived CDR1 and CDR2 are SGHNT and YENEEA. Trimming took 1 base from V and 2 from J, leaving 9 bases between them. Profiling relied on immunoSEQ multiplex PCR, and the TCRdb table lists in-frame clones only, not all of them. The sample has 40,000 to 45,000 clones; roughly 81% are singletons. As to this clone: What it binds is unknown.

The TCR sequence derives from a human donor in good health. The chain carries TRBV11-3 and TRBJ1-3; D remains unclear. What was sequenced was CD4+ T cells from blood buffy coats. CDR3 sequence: CASSLVSGTGNTIYF. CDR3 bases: TGTGCCAGCAGCTTAGTATCCGGGACTGGAAACACCATATATTTT.